This is a list of T cell receptor beta chains from one sample in a study of cytomegalovirus exposure and HLA in healthy donors. The method was immunoSEQ multiplex PCR; TCRdb's version includes in-frame clones alone and lacks a portion of them. The sample shows some 92,000 clones, approximately 79% of them seen only once. What was sequenced was PBMCs. Every receptor here comes from a man aged 30 to 45 in good health and CMV-seronegative. The CDR3 runs from the conserved cysteine through the conserved F or W. The D gene is left open where the match is weak. Not all rows give a size; the values are once, few, many and, for expanded clones, a class.

d_call j_call v_call clone_size cdr3_nt cdr3_aa
TRBD2 TRBJ2-1 TRBV7-9 NA TGTGCCATCCTGCGGGGGGATGCGGATGAGCAGTTCTTC CAILRGDADEQFF
TRBD1 TRBJ1-2 TRBV10-3 NA TGTGCCATCAGTGATCGGGGGCCCGGGACAGCTGATTATGGCTACACCTTC CAISDRGPGTADYGYTF
NA TRBJ2-7 TRBV27 NA TGTGCCAGCAGTTTGACAGACCCTCGCGCCTACGAGCAGTACTTC CASSLTDPRAYEQYF
NA TRBJ1-3 TRBV28 few TGTGCCAGCAGTCCAGGGTTAGGAAACACCATATATTTT CASSPGLGNTIYF
TRBD1 TRBJ2-5 TRBV5-6 NA TGTGCCAGCAGTCAGGACAGGGAGACCCAGTACTTC CASSQDRETQYF
NA TRBJ1-1 TRBV7-9 NA TGTGCCAGCAGCGACAGGCTGAACACTGAAGCTTTCTTT CASSDRLNTEAFF
TRBD1 TRBJ2-1 TRBV11-2 NA TGTGCCAGCAGCTCCCCGGGACAGGGTTTTAACAATGAGCAGTTCTTC CASSSPGQGFNNEQFF
NA TRBJ1-4 TRBV10-3 few TGTGCCATCAGTGAGTCGAGTGACAGTCGGAATGAAAAACTGTTTTTT CAISESSDSRNEKLFF
TRBD1 TRBJ1-1 TRBV5-1 few TGCGCCAGCAGCGTCTCCGGGACAGGGGACACTGAAGCTTTCTTT CASSVSGTGDTEAFF
TRBD1 TRBJ1-2 TRBV28 once TGTGCCAGCAGTTCTGCCGGGGGGACAGGGTATGATGGCTACACCTTC CASSSAGGTGYDGYTF
TRBD1 TRBJ1-1 TRBV18 NA TGTGCCAGCTCACCACCGGACGGAGCCGGGACAGCCACTGAAGCTTTCTTT CASSPPDGAGTATEAFF
NA TRBJ2-2 TRBV5-1 NA TGCGCCAGCAGCGTCGACACCGGGGAGCTGTTTTTT CASSVDTGELFF
NA TRBJ2-3 TRBV5-1 once TGCGCCAGCAGCTTGCAGGGGTCTTTTGGAGATACGCAGTATTTT CASSLQGSFGDTQYF
TRBD1 TRBJ1-2 TRBV9 NA TGTGCCAGCACTACTTCAACAGGGGTGGGGTATGGCTACACCTTC CASTTSTGVGYGYTF
NA TRBJ1-6 TRBV5-1 NA TGCGCCAGCAGCTTGGATGGAGGGGCAAATAATTCACCCCTCCACTTT CASSLDGGANNSPLHF
TRBD2 TRBJ2-1 TRBV15 few TGTGCCACCAGCAGAGAGCGGGGAGGGTCCTACAATGAGCAGTTCTTC CATSRERGGSYNEQFF
NA TRBJ1-5 TRBV5-1 once TGCGCCAGCAGCCCGGGAGTAGATCAGCCCCAGCATTTT CASSPGVDQPQHF
TRBD1 TRBJ1-1 TRBV7-2 NA TGTGCCAGCAGCCGAGATCAGGGGGCAGGGGCTTTCTTT CASSRDQGAGAFF
NA TRBJ2-7 TRBV7-3 NA TGTGCCAGCAGCTTAAGGAGGATGGCCTACGAGCAGTACTTC CASSLRRMAYEQYF
TRBD1 TRBJ1-3 TRBV5-1 NA TGCGCCAGCAGCCCTCACGGCAGGGGGCTCTCTGGAAACACCATATATTTT CASSPHGRGLSGNTIYF
NA TRBJ1-2 TRBV27 few TGTGCCAGCAGCCCGGTCCAGGGTAGGGGTAGTGGCTACACCTTC CASSPVQGRGSGYTF
TRBD1 TRBJ2-3 TRBV13 NA TGTGCCAGCAGCCGCCTAGGACAGGGTAACACAGATACGCAGTATTTT CASSRLGQGNTDTQYF
NA TRBJ1-2 TRBV7-3 once TGTGCCAGCAGCTTAGACCCAGGAGGTGGCTACACCTTC CASSLDPGGGYTF
NA TRBJ2-7 TRBV2 NA TGTGCCAGCAGTGATGTAGCGGAGCTCTACGAGCAGTACTTC CASSDVAELYEQYF
TRBD2 TRBJ2-1 TRBV5-1 few TGCGCCAGCAGCTTGGATACTAGCGGGGGCAATGAGCAGTTCTTC CASSLDTSGGNEQFF
NA TRBJ1-4 TRBV7-9 few TGTGCCAGCAGCTTAGATGGGACTCTTGAAAAACTGTTTTTT CASSLDGTLEKLFF
NA TRBJ1-5 TRBV6-1 NA TGTGCCAGCACCCCTGACGGGGTAAGCAATCAGCCCCAGCATTTT CASTPDGVSNQPQHF
TRBD2 TRBJ2-7 TRBV6-6 NA TGTGCCAGCAGTCCCCAACGGGCGGGGGGGCCGTTCGAGCAGTACTTC CASSPQRAGGPFEQYF
TRBD2 TRBJ2-3 TRBV7-9 NA TGTGCCAGCAGCTTAGGAACTAGCGGGCCCACAGATACGCAGTATTTT CASSLGTSGPTDTQYF
NA TRBJ1-6 TRBV5-6 NA TGTGCCAGCAGCTTCCCCGGGGTAGTGAATTCACCCCTCCACTTT CASSFPGVVNSPLHF
NA TRBJ2-7 TRBV28 NA TGTGCCAGCTTGGACAGTTCCTACGAGCAGTACTTC CASLDSSYEQYF
TRBD2 TRBJ2-5 TRBV27 NA TGTGCCAGCAGTTTCATAGGCGGGGGTGAGACCCAGTACTTC CASSFIGGGETQYF
TRBD1 TRBJ2-5 TRBV5-1 NA TGCGCCAGCAGCTTGAGGGGGCGGCAGCAAGAGACCCAGTACTTC CASSLRGRQQETQYF
TRBD1 TRBJ1-4 TRBV6-5 NA TGTGCCAGCAGCTTGACAGGGGGACAGGAAAAACTGTTTTTT CASSLTGGQEKLFF
NA TRBJ2-3 TRBV20-1 NA TGCAGTGCTAGAGAGAGGCATACGCAGTATTTT CSARERHTQYF
NA TRBJ1-5 TRBV6-1 once TGTGCCAGCAGTGAAGTGAGGCTAAAAGACAGGCCGTATAGCAATCAGCCCCAGCATTTT CASSEVRLKDRPYSNQPQHF
TRBD1 TRBJ2-7 TRBV5-6 NA TGTGCCAGCACCAACAGGGGGCGGGAGCAGTACTTC CASTNRGREQYF
TRBD1 TRBJ2-7 TRBV6-1 few TGTGCCAGCAACCATGGACAGGGCCAGTACGAGCAGTACTTC CASNHGQGQYEQYF
TRBD1 TRBJ1-1 TRBV28 NA TGTGCCAGCAGTACCATGTCAATCCAGGGGGCTCACACTGAAGCTTTCTTT CASSTMSIQGAHTEAFF
NA TRBJ1-1 TRBV5-1 NA TGCGCCAGCTCTACAGACACGACGAACACTGAAGCTTTCTTT CASSTDTTNTEAFF
NA TRBJ1-1 TRBV7-8 NA TGTGCCAGCAGCTTAGCGCGGACAGACACAAATGAAGCTTTCTTT CASSLARTDTNEAFF
TRBD1 TRBJ1-2 TRBV5-1 NA TGCGCCAGCAGGGAGGGGACAGGGGATCGATCCCTTCGCTACACCTTC CASREGTGDRSLRYTF
NA TRBJ1-1 TRBV9 NA TGTGCCAGCAGCGTAAATAGTGTCACTGAAGCTTTCTTT CASSVNSVTEAFF
NA TRBJ2-3 TRBV18 NA TGTGCCAGCTCACCCTCTAGCAGCACAGATACGCAGTATTTT CASSPSSSTDTQYF
TRBD1 TRBJ1-2 TRBV6-5 few TGTGCCAGCAGTTACGCCCGGACAGGGGGTGGGTATGGCTACACCTTC CASSYARTGGGYGYTF
TRBD1 TRBJ2-5 TRBV6-5 NA TGTGCCATCTCGACAGGGCGCGAAGAGACCCAGTACTTC CAISTGREETQYF
TRBD1 TRBJ1-2 TRBV7-2 NA TGTGCCAGCAGCTTGGGACAGGGGAGTGACTATGGCTACACCTTC CASSLGQGSDYGYTF
TRBD1 TRBJ1-5 TRBV18 NA TGTGCCAGCTCACCGGGACAGAATCAGCCCCAGCATTTT CASSPGQNQPQHF
NA TRBJ1-2 TRBV5-1 few TGCGCCAGCAGCTTGGAAGGGAGAGCCAACTATGGCTACACCTTC CASSLEGRANYGYTF